This T cell receptor beta chain was identified during a study of Graves' ophthalmopathy and Graves' hyperthyroidism. Ophthalmopathy was moderately-to-severely active, CAS at least 3, NOSPECS at least 4, lasting under 3 months. In this sample, this clonotype turned up a few times. The antigen is unknown. RNA served as the template for amplifying TCR beta CDR3 regions. The authors performed first-round RT-PCR with HTBI primers and then a second-round multiplex PCR. In TCRdb, the multiplex PCR reads were re-called with MiXCR into one record per CDR3 protein. This sample has about 660,000 distinct CDR3 sequences, with over 40% found just once. Study conclusions and caveats: Blood contained most expanded thyroid clonotypes exceeding 0.001 frequency. The model flagged ophthalmopathy progression at approximately 70% sensitivity and 72% to 80% specificity.

This receptor was taken from an adult man with Graves' ophthalmopathy. The specimen was peripheral blood.

The CDR3 nucleotides read TGTGCCAGCAGCCAAGTCGTCAGACCCCCTGGCTACACCTTC. Its translation: CASSQVVRPPGYTF. The chain joins TRBV4-2 to TRBJ1-2; D unresolved. The germline V and J ends were trimmed by 1 base and 7 bases, with 13 bases remaining between them. Germline V gene sequence: CDR1 LGHNA, CDR2 YNFKEQ. The CDR3 consists of 14 residues.